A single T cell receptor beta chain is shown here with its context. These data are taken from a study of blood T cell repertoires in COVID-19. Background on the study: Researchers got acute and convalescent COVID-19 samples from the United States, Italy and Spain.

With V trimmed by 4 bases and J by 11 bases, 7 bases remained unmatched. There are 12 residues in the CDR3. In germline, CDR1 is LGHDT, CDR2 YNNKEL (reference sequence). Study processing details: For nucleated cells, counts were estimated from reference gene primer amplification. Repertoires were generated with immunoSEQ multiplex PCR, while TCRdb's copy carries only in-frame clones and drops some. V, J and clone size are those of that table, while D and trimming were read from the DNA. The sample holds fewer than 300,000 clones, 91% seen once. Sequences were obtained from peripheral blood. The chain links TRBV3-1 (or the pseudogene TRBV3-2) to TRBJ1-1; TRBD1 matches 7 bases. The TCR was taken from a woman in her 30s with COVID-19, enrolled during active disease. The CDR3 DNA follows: TGTGCCAGCAGCCGCCGACAGGGCACGGCTTTCTTT. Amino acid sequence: CASSRRQGTAFF.